This T cell receptor (beta chain) was profiled in a study of regulatory T cells in long-lasting Graves disease. Arm-PCR of CDR3 regions with iRepertoire HTBI primers generated TCR beta libraries. A single record per CDR3 protein comes from TCRdb applying MiXCR to the multiplex PCR reads. This table holds more than 350,000 distinct CDR3 sequences, 20% to 25% found once. This clonotype was recorded many times. Noted time point: persistent/refractory GD, antithyroid drugs over 5 years with positive TRAb. Following extraction of RNA from PBMCs, that RNA was used to make the TCR library. The receptor was derived from a female donor with Graves disease. This sample comprised peripheral blood mononuclear cells (PBMCs), obtained when the disease was refractory, from a patient treated with antithyroid drugs.

Here the CDR3 DNA reads TGTGCCACCAGCAGAGGCCCTTCCTGGGACACTGAAGCTTTCTTT. This sequence encodes CATSRGPSWDTEAFF. The chain is built from TRBV15 and TRBJ1-1; D is undetermined. This CDR3 is 15 amino acids long. CDR1 and CDR2 (germline): LNHNV, YYDKDF (reference sequence). With 1 base removed from V and 3 bases from J, the gap between germline ends came to 12 bases.